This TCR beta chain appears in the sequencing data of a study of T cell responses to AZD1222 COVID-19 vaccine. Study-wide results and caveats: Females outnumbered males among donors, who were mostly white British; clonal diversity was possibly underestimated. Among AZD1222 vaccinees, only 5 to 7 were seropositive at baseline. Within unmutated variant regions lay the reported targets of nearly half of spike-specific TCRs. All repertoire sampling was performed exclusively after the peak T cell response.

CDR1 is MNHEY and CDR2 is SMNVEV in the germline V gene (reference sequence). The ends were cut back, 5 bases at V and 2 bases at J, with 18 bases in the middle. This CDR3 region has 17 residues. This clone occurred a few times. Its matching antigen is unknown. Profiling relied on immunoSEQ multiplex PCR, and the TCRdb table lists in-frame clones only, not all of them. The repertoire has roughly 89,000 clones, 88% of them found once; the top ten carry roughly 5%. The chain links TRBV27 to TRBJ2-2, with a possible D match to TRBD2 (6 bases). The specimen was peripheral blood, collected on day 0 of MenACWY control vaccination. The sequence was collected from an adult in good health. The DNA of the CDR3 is TGTGCCAGCAGTCCCACCTTTAGGAGGGCTAACACCGGGGAGCTGTTTTTT. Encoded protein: CASSPTFRRANTGELFF.